The next 32 T cell receptor beta chains were all read from a single sample in a study of cytomegalovirus exposure and HLA in healthy donors. The PCR contained 60 Vbeta and 13 Jbeta primers. The data were produced by immunoSEQ multiplex PCR, yet TCRdb's version contains in-frame clones alone and is incomplete. Of approximately 120,000 clones in the sample, around 78% were seen once. Sequencing input: PBMCs. The origin of the receptors is a woman aged 40 to 50 in good health and CMV-seronegative.

The chain uses TRBV7-9 and TRBJ2-3; TRBD1 agrees at 9 bases. Germline V CDR1 and CDR2: SEHNR, FQNEAQ (reference sequence). The trim removed 7 bases at V and 6 bases at J, leaving 8 bases unmatched. The CDR3 runs to 14 residues. CDR3 amino acids: CASTGTGQLDTQYF. The CDR3 coding sequence is TGTGCCAGCACCGGGACAGGGCAACTGGATACGCAGTATTTT.

This chain joins TRBV27 and TRBJ2-3, with TRBD2 matching 11 bases. This CDR3 region has 19 residues. V lost 10 bases and J lost 5; bases outside the gene matches: 23. CDR1 and CDR2 (germline): MNHEY, SMNVEV (reference sequence). The CDR3 nucleotides read TGTGCCACCCTCAAGACACAGGGACCGACTAGCGGGGAGGGAGATACGCAGTATTTT. It translates to CATLKTQGPTSGEGDTQYF.

The chain carries TRBV7-2 and TRBJ2-7; TRBD2 aligns across 13 bases. After removal of 4 bases from V and 4 bases from J, the junction contained 7 bases not matched to a gene. Looked up from germline, CDR1 is SGHTA and CDR2 is FQGNSA. This CDR3 contains 16 residues. CDR3 amino acids: CASSSRTSGSRYEQYF. In nucleotides, the CDR3 is TGTGCCAGCAGCTCTCGGACTAGCGGGAGTAGGTACGAGCAGTACTTC.

The chain uses TRBV28 and TRBJ1-1; TRBD1 aligns across 8 bases. There are 14 residues in the CDR3. V was pared by 4 bases and J by 2 bases, with 3 bases of the junction left unmatched. Per the germline V gene, CDR1 is MDHEN and CDR2 is SYDVKM. In DNA, the CDR3 is TGTGCCAGCAGTTCGACAGGGGTTAACACTGAAGCTTTCTTT. Its translation: CASSSTGVNTEAFF.

The rearrangement uses TRBV11-2 and TRBJ1-1, with 8 nucleotides matching TRBD1. With 1 base clipped from V and 10 bases from J, the junction kept 11 bases outside the gene matches. The CDR3 extends over 15 amino acids. The germline CDR1 and CDR2 sequences are SGHAT and FQNNGV. CDR3: CASSLGRDRTRVAFF. Here the CDR3 DNA reads TGTGCCAGCAGCTTAGGGAGGGACAGGACCCGCGTAGCTTTCTTT.

This chain links TRBV19 with TRBJ2-5; TRBD2 agrees at 14 bases. The J call may not be correct, given that the DNA end is closer to TRBJ2-7. This CDR3 comprises 15 residues. Germline V CDR1 and CDR2: LNHDA, SQIVND (reference sequence). In DNA, the CDR3 is TGTGCCAGTAACTCCGGGACTAGCGGGAGAGGCGAGCAGTACTTC. Amino acid sequence: CASNSGTSGRGEQYF.

The chain couples TRBV6-1 to TRBJ2-4, with 8 bases identical to TRBD2. The J segment lost 8 bases and the V segment lost 4 bases, leaving 10 bases of the junction unmatched. CDR1 and CDR2 (germline): MNHNS, SASEGT. This CDR3 has 15 residues. The CDR3 spells CASSVGTLRGDIQYF. The DNA of the CDR3 is TGTGCCAGCAGTGTAGGGACTTTGCGGGGGGACATTCAGTACTTC.

The chain combines TRBV2 with TRBJ2-1; TRBD2 aligns across 7 bases. This CDR3 is built from 13 residues. Germline CDR1 and CDR2: SNHLY and FYNNEI. J lost 1 base, V lost 9 bases, and 3 bases had no gene match. CDR3 residues: CASSGLSYNEQFF. For the CDR3, the DNA is TGTGCCAGTAGCGGGCTATCCTACAATGAGCAGTTCTTC.

The gene calls are TRBV6-1 and TRBJ2-7; 11 bases line up with TRBD1. With 4 bases clipped from V and 5 bases from J, the junction kept 7 bases outside the gene matches. This CDR3 comprises 15 residues. The germline V gene has CDR1 MNHNS and CDR2 SASEGT. In DNA, the CDR3 is TGTGCCAGCAGTGGGGCTAGGACAGGGGGCAACGAGCAGTACTTC. Translated: CASSGARTGGNEQYF.

In its sample, this clone was seen once. The chain joins TRBV28 to TRBJ1-5; 7 nucleotides agree with TRBD1. V was clipped by 9 bases and J by 0 bases; unmatched bases: 5. Germline V gene data show CDR1 as MDHEN and CDR2 as SYDVKM. The length of the CDR3 is 14 residues. This CDR3 reads CARGGQLSNQPQHF. CDR3 nucleotides: TGTGCCAGGGGGGGACAGCTTAGCAATCAGCCCCAGCATTTT.

V usage is TRBV4-2 and J usage is TRBJ2-7; the D gene is possibly TRBD1 (6 bases). The germline CDR1 and CDR2 sequences are LGHNA and YNFKEQ. The CDR3 runs 15 residues. Trimming removed 1 base at V and 3 bases at J, with 13 bases between. CDR3: CASSQAPGQLYEQYF. CDR3 sequence (DNA): TGTGCCAGCAGCCAAGCCCCGGGACAACTCTACGAGCAGTACTTC.

The rearrangement joins TRBV6-6 to TRBJ1-1; D is ambiguous. Trimming took 6 bases from V and 0 from J, leaving 14 bases between them. CDR1 and CDR2 (germline): MNHNY, SVGAGI (reference sequence). The CDR3 consists of 15 residues. In DNA, the CDR3 is TGTGCCAGCAGATTGGCGCGGTTGATGAACACTGAAGCTTTCTTT. Encoded protein: CASRLARLMNTEAFF.

The J gene is TRBJ2-3, the V gene TRBV5-1, with 9 bases identical to TRBD2. This CDR3 comprises 16 residues. CDR1 is SGHRS, CDR2 YFSETQ, per germline. Trimming cost V 2 bases and J 3 bases; bases outside gene matches: 7. CDR3 sequence reads: CASSFYSGSRTDTQYF. The CDR3 DNA follows: TGCGCCAGCAGCTTTTATAGCGGGAGTCGAACAGATACGCAGTATTTT. Filled out from reference TRBV5-1 and TRBJ2-3, the complete variable domain reads KAGVTQTPRYLIKTRGQQVTLSCSPISGHRSVSWYQQTPGQGLQFLFEYFSETQRNKGNFPGRFSGRQFSNSRSEMNVSTLELGDSALYLCASSFYSGSRTDTQYFGPGTRLTVL.

Regarding this clone: At one boundary the junction diverges from the germline segment, which might be a read error. The chain carries TRBV7-9 and TRBJ2-5, with TRBD1 identical over 9 bases. Germline V gene data show CDR1 as SEHNR and CDR2 as FQNEAQ (reference sequence). This CDR3 is built from 14 residues. CDR3 DNA: TGTTCCAGCAGCTTAGGGACAGGGTTTGAGACCCAGTACTTC. Translated, it gives CSSSLGTGFETQYF.

This clone was recorded a few times. V gene TRBV7-8 combines with J gene TRBJ2-1; 8 positions agree with TRBD2. The CDR3 has 15 residues. Germline loops: CDR1 SGHVS, CDR2 FQNEAQ. The junction had 15 bases not matched to a gene; V was cut back by 8 bases and J by 9 bases. CDR3 sequence reads: CASSGGRSAGREQFF. CDR3 in DNA: TGTGCCAGCTCGGGCGGGAGGTCTGCAGGGCGTGAGCAGTTCTTC.

This clone has more than one count but fewer than ten. This CDR3 is also generated by other DNA sequences in the sample. This chain links TRBV19 with TRBJ2-1; 12 bases agree with TRBD2. The CDR3 has 15 residues. In germline, CDR1 is LNHDA, CDR2 SQIVND (reference sequence). The V gene end was trimmed by 6 bases and the J gene end by 3 bases; junction bases not matched to a gene: 3. CDR3 sequence (DNA): TGTGCCAGTAGCCAGGGACTAGCGGGCTACAATGAGCAGTTCTTC. Translation: CASSQGLAGYNEQFF.

CDR3 DNA sequence: TGTGCCAGCAGACCTTGGACAGGCACAGATACGCAGTATTTT. Translating gives CASRPWTGTDTQYF. The chain links TRBV27 to TRBJ2-3, with D perhaps matching TRBD1 (6 bases). V was cut by 6 bases and J by 1 base, with 11 bases left in between. This CDR3 is built from 14 residues. From germline, CDR1 is MNHEY and CDR2 SMNVEV (reference sequence).

The chain employs TRBV14 and TRBJ1-2; D remains unclear. V dropped 0 bases and J dropped 3 bases, with 8 bases sitting between them. CDR3 size: 14 residues. In germline, CDR1 is SGHDN, CDR2 FVKESK. CDR3 sequence (DNA): TGTGCCAGCAGCCAAGAAAGCCAAGACTATGGCTACACCTTC. Translating gives CASSQESQDYGYTF.

In this sample, this clone turned up once. The chain recombines TRBV28 with TRBJ2-5; D might be TRBD1 (5 bases). The J call may not be correct, given that the DNA end is closer to TRBJ2-7. CDR3 size: 15 residues. CDR1 is MDHEN, CDR2 SYDVKM, per germline. The DNA for the CDR3 is TGTGCCAGCAGTACCCATACTGGGGCCTCCTACGAGCAGTACTTC. This gives the protein CASSTHTGASYEQYF.

V is TRBV7-2 and J is TRBJ2-7; D may be TRBD1 (6 bases). The germline V gene encodes CDR1 SGHTA and CDR2 FQGNSA. V lost 5 bases and J 3 bases, leaving 14 bases between the germline ends. This CDR3 spans 14 amino acids. The CDR3 sequence: CASSLVAGVYEQYF. For the CDR3, the DNA is TGTGCCAGCAGCCTCGTGGCAGGGGTCTACGAGCAGTACTTC.

This chain links TRBV19 with TRBJ1-2; TRBD1 matches at 11 bases. CDR3 length equals 16 residues. V lost 6 bases, J lost 7 bases, and 13 bases stayed unmatched. CDR1 is LNHDA and CDR2 is SQIVND in the germline V gene (reference sequence). CDR3 bases: TGTGCCAGTAGGACCGGGGGGACAGGGGGACTTCGTGGCTACACCTTC. As protein: CASRTGGTGGLRGYTF.

The V gene is TRBV28, the J gene TRBJ2-7; 9 bases are shared with TRBD1. Germline V CDR1 and CDR2: MDHEN, SYDVKM. The CDR3 is 15 amino acids. V shed 2 bases and J 6 bases; nucleotides not matched to a gene: 8. The CDR3 spells CASSLTGTGLGEQYF. The CDR3 nucleotides are TGTGCCAGCAGTTTAACCGGGACAGGGTTAGGCGAGCAGTACTTC.

This chain links TRBV27 with TRBJ2-1, with TRBD1 identical over 10 bases. V lost 3 bases to trimming and J lost 7 bases; unmatched junction nucleotides: 27. Germline loops: CDR1 MNHEY, CDR2 SMNVEV (reference sequence). This CDR3 region has 22 residues. The chain's CDR3 is CASSLLPGEGQGLMGKDNEQFF. The CDR3 DNA reads as TGTGCCAGCAGTTTGCTCCCTGGTGAGGGACAGGGGCTCATGGGTAAGGATAATGAGCAGTTCTTC.

This chain links TRBV20-1 with TRBJ2-1; D ambiguous. V was trimmed by 6 bases and J by 10 bases, leaving 10 bases between them. This CDR3 contains 10 residues. Germline V gene data show CDR1 as DFQATT and CDR2 as SNEGSKA (reference sequence). The CDR3 DNA reads TGCAGTGCCTCGCAGATCGAGCAGTTCTTC. Protein sequence: CSASQIEQFF.

This chain uses TRBV6-5 with TRBJ1-5; perhaps TRBD1 as D (5 bases). Germline assignment: CDR1 MNHEY and CDR2 SVGAGI. Trimming removed 10 bases at V and 3 bases at J, with 13 bases between. The CDR3 contains 13 residues. As DNA, the CDR3 is TGTGCCACCACAGACAGCCTCAATCAGCCCCAGCATTTT. As protein: CATTDSLNQPQHF.

CDR3 nucleotide sequence: TGTGCCAGCAGCAAAGTAGAACAGGGGACCTACGAGCAGTACTTC. Amino acid sequence: CASSKVEQGTYEQYF. The gene calls are TRBV21-1 and TRBJ2-7; the D call in the table, TRBD1, was not verified against the DNA. TRBV21-1 is marked as a pseudogene. The CDR3 loop spans 15 amino acids.

The CDR3 region has the DNA TGCGCCAGCAGAAAGGAGTCCATCGGGGAGCTGTTTTTT. This sequence encodes CASRKESIGELFF. V usage is TRBV5-1 and J usage is TRBJ2-2; D gene ambiguous. CDR3 length equals 13 residues. V was cut by 5 bases and J by 7 bases, with 12 bases left in between. The V gene's germline CDR1 is SGHRS and CDR2 YFSETQ.

This clone was detected a few times. The V call is TRBV4-3, the J call TRBJ2-6; 7 nucleotides line up with TRBD1. Germline lookup yields CDR1 LGHNA and CDR2 YSLEER. Germline trimming cut 4 bases from V and 1 base from J; bases unmatched to any gene: 4. The CDR3 runs 16 residues. In DNA, the CDR3 is TGCGCCAGCAGCCGAGAGACAGGGTCTGGGGCCAACGTCCTGACTTTC. This encodes CASSRETGSGANVLTF.

The rearrangement links TRBV6-5 to TRBJ1-2; 8 bases agree with TRBD1. With 5 bases clipped from V and 5 bases from J, the junction kept 7 bases outside the gene matches. The CDR3 runs 14 residues. Germline CDR1 reads MNHEY; CDR2 reads SVGAGI. The CDR3, as DNA: TGTGCCAGCAGTGTCGACGGGACAGGATATGGCTACACCTTC. It is translated as CASSVDGTGYGYTF.

V and J are TRBV4-1 and TRBJ2-7; 9 bases match TRBD1. CDR1 and CDR2 from the germline V gene are MGHRA and YSYEKL. The CDR3 contains 16 residues. Losses at the gene ends were 0 bases for V and 4 bases for J; bases not matched to a gene: 7. This CDR3 reads CASSQDIRDREYEQYF. CDR3 DNA sequence: TGCGCCAGCAGCCAAGATATCCGGGACAGGGAATACGAGCAGTACTTC.

Details on this clone: One end of the junction is discordant with germline, which a read error may explain. The CDR3 is CASSITKNSQYF. The CDR3 nucleotides read TGTGCCAGCAGTATAACCAAAAACAGTCAGTACTTC. The chain couples TRBV2 to TRBJ2-4; D unresolved. This CDR3 contains 12 residues. From germline, CDR1 is SNHLY and CDR2 FYNNEI.

The chain joins TRBV19 to TRBJ2-7; 10 bases line up with TRBD2. Germline V gene lookup returns CDR1 LNHDA and CDR2 SQIVND (reference sequence). CDR3 size: 14 residues. V lost 1 base and J lost 4; bases outside the gene matches: 1. CDR3 amino acids: CASSIGAGGYEQYF. The CDR3 DNA is TGTGCCAGTAGTATAGGAGCGGGAGGGTACGAGCAGTACTTC.